Following are 23 T cell receptor beta chains from one sample sequenced in a study of post-analysis software for immune sequencing data. cDNA libraries of TCR beta carried unique molecular identifiers. TCRdb called the PCR reads again in MiXCR, with one record for every CDR3 protein. There are 650,000 to 850,000 distinct CDR3 sequences in the sample; about 43% occur only once, and 4.9% lies in the top ten. Study-wide findings and caveats: Elevated frequency relative to controls characterized 4 or 5 TRBV segments in patients, TRBV5-6, TRBV5-1 and TRBV20-1 among them.

The antigens these receptors bind are not known. The sample was blood. Receptors originate from a girl between 10 and 17 years old with multiple sclerosis.

The rearrangement uses TRBV29-1 and TRBJ2-1; D is undetermined. The CDR3 loop spans 14 amino acids. Germline-derived CDR1 and CDR2 are SQVTM and ANQGSEA. The germline V and J ends were trimmed by 7 bases and 3 bases, with 16 bases remaining between them. The CDR3 here is CSAPGFGDYNEQFF. CDR3 nucleotides: TGCAGCGCCCCAGGCTTTGGGGACTACAATGAGCAGTTCTTC.

This clonotype was observed a handful of times. V is TRBV5-4 and J is TRBJ2-4; TRBD1 matches 9 bases. The DNA end is a closer match to TRBJ2-5, so the J assignment may be wrong. CDR3 length equals 14 residues. Germline V lookup: CDR1 SGHNT, CDR2 YYREEE (reference sequence). The CDR3 coding sequence is TGTGCCAGCAGCTTGGAACAGGGGGCAGAGACCCAGTACTTC. It is translated as CASSLEQGAETQYF.

The J gene is TRBJ2-3, the V gene TRBV10-3; D unclear. The CDR3 consists of 12 residues. CDR1 and CDR2 (germline): ENHRY, SYGVKD. V lost 5 bases, J lost 5 bases, and 8 bases lay in between. CDR3 residues: CAISPHGDTQYF. The CDR3 coding sequence is TGTGCCATCAGTCCCCACGGAGATACGCAGTATTTT.

The chain uses TRBV5-1 and TRBJ2-1; 8 positions match TRBD1. The germline V gene has CDR1 SGHRS and CDR2 YFSETQ. There are 17 residues in the CDR3. The ends lost 0 bases at V and 4 bases at J; junction bases unmatched: 9. The CDR3 protein is CASSLEPQGASYNEQFF. The DNA of the CDR3 is TGCGCCAGCAGCTTGGAACCCCAGGGGGCGTCGTACAATGAGCAGTTCTTC.

This clonotype was counted only a few times. The chain couples TRBV27 to TRBJ2-6; D not resolved. The CDR3 runs 13 residues. From germline, CDR1 is MNHEY and CDR2 SMNVEV (reference sequence). Trimming cost V 7 bases and J 0 bases, with 4 bases left between them. CDR3 nucleotide sequence: TGTGCCAGCACCCGCTCTGGGGCCAACGTCCTGACTTTC. Its translation: CASTRSGANVLTF.

The chain has TRBV6-5 and TRBJ2-1; D may be TRBD1 or TRBD2 (5 bases each). CDR1 and CDR2 (germline): MNHEY, SVGAGI. Trimming removed 4 bases at V and 9 bases at J, with 10 bases between. This CDR3 comprises 12 residues. The CDR3 loop reads CASSLWGSEQFF. The CDR3 nucleotides read TGTGCCAGCAGTTTATGGGGGAGTGAGCAGTTCTTC.

For the CDR3, the DNA is TGTGCCAGCAGTTCCTGCGGGACAGGTCAAGAGACCCAGTACTTC. Amino acids: CASSSCGTGQETQYF. The V gene is TRBV27, the J gene TRBJ2-5; 8 bases match TRBD1. The CDR3 consists of 15 residues. Germline V gene lookup returns CDR1 MNHEY and CDR2 SMNVEV (reference sequence). The V and J ends lost 4 bases and 2 bases, in that order; junction bases with no gene match: 6.

The V and J genes are TRBV6-5 and TRBJ2-7, with 7 bases aligning to TRBD1. Germline CDR1 and CDR2: MNHEY and SVGAGI. V shed 9 bases and J 2 bases; nucleotides not matched to a gene: 7. The CDR3 is 13 residues long. CDR3 loop: CASRYGTAYEQYF. The DNA for the CDR3 is TGTGCCAGTCGATACGGGACAGCCTACGAGCAGTACTTC.

This chain joins TRBV6-1 and TRBJ2-1; D uncertain. The V and J ends lost 8 bases and 8 bases respectively, with 19 bases between them. CDR3 length: 14 residues. CDR1 and CDR2 (germline): MNHNS, SASEGT. The CDR3 region has the DNA TGTGCCAGCCGGACCCTGGCCCTTCGGGATGAGCAGTTCTTC. Translating gives CASRTLALRDEQFF.

The chain has TRBV7-8 and TRBJ2-1; no clear D. CDR1 SGHVS and CDR2 FQNEAQ come from the germline V gene. V was shortened by 6 bases and J by 10 bases, with 16 bases between the two germline ends. The CDR3 totals 13 residues. The CDR3 is CASSPKRYLEQFF. The DNA of the CDR3 is TGTGCCAGCAGTCCTAAACGGTACCTCGAGCAGTTCTTC.

This clonotype has only a few counts. The chain links TRBV5-1 to TRBJ1-6; D is possibly TRBD1 (5 bases). Germline loops: CDR1 SGHRS, CDR2 YFSETQ. The CDR3 is made up of 14 amino acids. Trimming removed 0 bases at V and 6 bases at J, with 7 bases between. CDR3: CASSLDRGNSPLHF. CDR3 sequence (DNA): TGCGCCAGCAGCTTGGATAGGGGTAATTCACCCCTCCACTTT.

V usage is TRBV20-1 and J usage is TRBJ2-4; D not resolved. With the DNA end fitting TRBJ2-7 better, the J assignment may be wrong. The CDR3 loop spans 15 amino acids. Looked up from germline, CDR1 is DFQATT and CDR2 is SNEGSKA (reference sequence). CDR3 nucleotides: TGCAGTGCTAGGTATTGGAGACTGGACGACTACGAGCAGTACTTC. It specifies CSARYWRLDDYEQYF.

This clonotype turned up a few times. The chain is built from TRBV7-8 and TRBJ1-2; no clear D gene. This CDR3 is built from 15 residues. Trimming removed 4 bases at V and 4 bases at J, with 16 bases between. Per the germline V gene, CDR1 is SGHVS and CDR2 is FQNEAQ. In DNA, the CDR3 is TGTGCCAGCAGCTCACGAGGGTCCCTCGCCTATGGCTACACCTTC. Amino acid sequence: CASSSRGSLAYGYTF.

V is TRBV2 and J is TRBJ2-3, with TRBD2 identical over 12 bases. CDR1 SNHLY and CDR2 FYNNEI come from the germline V gene. The CDR3 has 14 residues. V gave up 10 bases and J gave up 4 bases; unmatched junction bases: 6. CDR3: CANASGRGADTQYF. The CDR3 DNA sequence: TGTGCCAACGCTAGCGGGAGGGGGGCAGATACGCAGTATTTT.

Here the CDR3 reads CSAPRGHLTHDEQYF. The CDR3 DNA is TGCAGTGCCCCCAGAGGCCACCTAACCCACGATGAGCAGTACTTC. The chain carries TRBV20-1 and TRBJ2-5; no clear D gene. Germline CDR1 and CDR2: DFQATT and SNEGSKA (reference sequence). This CDR3 has 15 amino acids. V dropped 6 bases and J dropped 11 bases, with 28 bases sitting between them.

This clonotype was counted a single time. The gene calls are TRBV18 and TRBJ2-4; D possibly corresponds to TRBD2 (5 bases). The DNA end lines up better with TRBJ2-7; the J call may be wrong. This CDR3 is built from 16 residues. Germline V lookup: CDR1 KGHSH, CDR2 LQKENI. The CDR3 region has the DNA TGTGCCAGCTCACGATCCGTCGCGACCGACGGGAACGAGCAGTACTTC. Its protein product is CASSRSVATDGNEQYF.

This clonotype was seen more than once but under ten times. The rearrangement links TRBV7-9 to TRBJ2-6; D is ambiguous. This CDR3 has 18 amino acids. Trimming took 4 bases from V and 9 from J, leaving 25 bases between them. Germline V CDR1 and CDR2: SEHNR, FQNEAQ (reference sequence). The CDR3 nucleotides read TGTGCCAGCAGCTCCCCCGGGTCGCCTCAGTCCCCCCGCAACGTCCTGACTTTC. This sequence encodes CASSSPGSPQSPRNVLTF.

The sample holds a few counts of this clonotype. J is TRBJ2-7 and V is TRBV11-2, with TRBD2 matching over 11 bases. The ends lost 5 bases at V and 3 bases at J; junction bases unmatched: 3. CDR1 is SGHAT and CDR2 is FQNNGV in the germline V gene. The CDR3 consists of 14 residues. The CDR3 DNA sequence: TGTGCCAGCAGCCGCGGGACTAGCGGCTACGAGCAGTACTTC. As protein: CASSRGTSGYEQYF.

The V and J genes are TRBV20-1 and TRBJ2-7, with D possibly TRBD2 on 5 matching bases. Trimming took off 0 bases at V and 4 bases at J, with 13 bases between the two ends. This CDR3 is 14 amino acids long. The germline CDR1 and CDR2 sequences are DFQATT and SNEGSKA (reference sequence). This CDR3 is CSARDPGIVYEQYF. CDR3 coding DNA: TGCAGTGCTAGAGATCCCGGGATAGTGTACGAGCAGTACTTC.

The V gene is TRBV9, the J gene TRBJ2-1; tentative D call: TRBD2 (6 bases). Germline CDR1 and CDR2: SGDLS and YYNGEE. The CDR3 has 14 residues. V dropped 1 base and J dropped 10 bases, with 15 bases sitting between them. The CDR3 reads CASSVLARGGEQFF. DNA of the CDR3: TGTGCCAGCAGCGTACTAGCGAGAGGAGGGGAGCAGTTCTTC.

V and J are TRBV20-1 and TRBJ2-7; 9 nucleotides align to TRBD2. Germline V gene sequence: CDR1 DFQATT, CDR2 SNEGSKA (reference sequence). CDR3 length: 15 residues. J lost 5 bases, V lost 5 bases, and 13 bases had no gene match. In DNA form, the CDR3 reads TGCAGTGCTGACGGATTCCTAGCGGGAACAAACGAGCAGTACTTC. Translating it yields CSADGFLAGTNEQYF.

The V call is TRBV7-2, the J call TRBJ2-1, with a tentative D call TRBD2 (6 bases). The V end lost 6 bases, the J end lost 4 bases, and 13 bases lay between the germline ends. CDR3 length: 14 residues. The germline V gene encodes CDR1 SGHTA and CDR2 FQGNSA. The CDR3 region has the DNA TGTGCCAGCAGTCGGGACGGAGGGTACAATGAGCAGTTCTTC. It codes for CASSRDGGYNEQFF.

The chain links TRBV7-9 to TRBJ2-3; tentative D call: TRBD2 (6 bases). There are 15 residues in the CDR3. The V gene's germline CDR1 is SEHNR and CDR2 FQNEAQ (reference sequence). Trimming took off 5 bases at V and 5 bases at J, with 17 bases between the two ends. CDR3 nucleotide sequence: TGTGCCAGCAGCCCAGTCCCAGGGAGGTTAGATACGCAGTATTTT. The encoded protein is CASSPVPGRLDTQYF. The whole variable domain, remainder taken from reference TRBV7-9 and TRBJ2-3, is DTGVSQNPRHKITKRGQNVTFRCDPISEHNRLYWYRQTLGQGPEFLTYFQNEAQLEKSRLLSDRFSAERPKGSFSTLEIQRTEQGDSAMYLCASSPVPGRLDTQYFGPGTRLTVL.